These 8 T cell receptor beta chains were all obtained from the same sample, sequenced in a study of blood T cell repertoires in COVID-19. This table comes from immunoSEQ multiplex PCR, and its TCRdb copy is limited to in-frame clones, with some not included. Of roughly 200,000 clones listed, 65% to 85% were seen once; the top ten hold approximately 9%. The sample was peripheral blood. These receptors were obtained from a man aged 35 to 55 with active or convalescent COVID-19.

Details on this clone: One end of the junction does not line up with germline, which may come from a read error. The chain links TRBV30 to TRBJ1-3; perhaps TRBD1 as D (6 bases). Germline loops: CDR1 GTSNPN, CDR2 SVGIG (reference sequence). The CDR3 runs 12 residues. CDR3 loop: CAWSAGRQVDNF. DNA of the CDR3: TGTGCCTGGAGTGCGGGACGACAGGTCGATAACTTT. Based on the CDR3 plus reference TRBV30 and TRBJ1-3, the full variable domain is SQTIHQWPATLVQPVGSPLSLECTVEGTSNPNLYWYRQAAGRGLQLLFYSVGIGQISSEVPQNLSASRPQDRQFILSSKKLLLSDSGFYLCAWSAGRQVDNFGEGSWLTVV.

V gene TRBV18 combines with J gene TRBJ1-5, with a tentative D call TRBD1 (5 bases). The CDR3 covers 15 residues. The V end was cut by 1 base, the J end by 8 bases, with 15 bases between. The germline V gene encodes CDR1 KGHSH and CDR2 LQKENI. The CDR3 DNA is TGTGCCAGCTCACCACGGCAAGGGGATGGTGAGCCCCAGCATTTT. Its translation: CASSPRQGDGEPQHF.

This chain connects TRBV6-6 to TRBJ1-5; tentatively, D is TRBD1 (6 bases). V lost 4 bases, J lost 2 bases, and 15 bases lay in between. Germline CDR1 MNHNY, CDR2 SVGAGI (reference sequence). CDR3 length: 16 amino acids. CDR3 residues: CASSSRQAGGNQPQHF. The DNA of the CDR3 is TGTGCCAGCAGTTCCCGACAGGCTGGGGGCAATCAGCCCCAGCATTTT.

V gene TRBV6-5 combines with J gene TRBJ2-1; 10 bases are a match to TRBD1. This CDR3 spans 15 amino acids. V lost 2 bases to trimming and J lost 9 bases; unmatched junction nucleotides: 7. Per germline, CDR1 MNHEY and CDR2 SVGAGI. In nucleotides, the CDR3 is TGTGCCAGCAGTTACGGGACAGGGGATCGTAGTGAGCAGTTCTTC. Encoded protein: CASSYGTGDRSEQFF.

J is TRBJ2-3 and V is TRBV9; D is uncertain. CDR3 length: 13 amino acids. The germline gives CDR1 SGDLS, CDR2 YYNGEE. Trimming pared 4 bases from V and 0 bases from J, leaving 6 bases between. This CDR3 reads CASSPTSTDTQYF. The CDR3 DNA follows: TGTGCCAGCAGCCCCACTAGCACAGATACGCAGTATTTT.

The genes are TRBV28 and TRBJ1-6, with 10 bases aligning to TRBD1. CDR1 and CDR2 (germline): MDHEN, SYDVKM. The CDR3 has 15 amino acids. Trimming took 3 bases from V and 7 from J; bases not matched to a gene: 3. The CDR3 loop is CASSLGDRGNSPLHF. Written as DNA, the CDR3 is TGTGCCAGCAGTTTGGGGGACAGGGGCAATTCACCCCTCCACTTT.

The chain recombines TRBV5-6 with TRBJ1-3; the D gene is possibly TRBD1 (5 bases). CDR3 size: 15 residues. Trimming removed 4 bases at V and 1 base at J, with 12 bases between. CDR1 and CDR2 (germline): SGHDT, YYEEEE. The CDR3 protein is CASSRTGTSGNTIYF. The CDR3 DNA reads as TGTGCCAGCAGCCGAACAGGAACGTCTGGAAACACCATATATTTT.

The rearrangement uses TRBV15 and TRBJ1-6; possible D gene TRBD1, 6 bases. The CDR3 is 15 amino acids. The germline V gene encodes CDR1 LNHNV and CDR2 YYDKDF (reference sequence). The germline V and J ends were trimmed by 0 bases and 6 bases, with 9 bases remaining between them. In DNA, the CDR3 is TGTGCCACCAGCAGAGATCGGACAGTTAATTCACCCCTCCACTTT. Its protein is CATSRDRTVNSPLHF.